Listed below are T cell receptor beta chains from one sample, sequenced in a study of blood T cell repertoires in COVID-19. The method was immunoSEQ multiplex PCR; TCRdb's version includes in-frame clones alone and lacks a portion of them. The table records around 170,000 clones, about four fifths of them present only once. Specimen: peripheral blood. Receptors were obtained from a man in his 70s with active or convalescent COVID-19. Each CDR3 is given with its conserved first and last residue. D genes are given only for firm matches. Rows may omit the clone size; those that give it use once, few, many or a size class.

CDR3aa: CAGTRGTYNEQFF; CDR3nt: TGTGCCGGTACTAGGGGGACCTACAATGAGCAGTTCTTC; v_gene: TRBV7-9; abundance: .; len: 13; j_gene: TRBJ2-1; d_gene: .
CDR3aa: CASSFGAGGGMSEQFF; CDR3nt: TGTGCCAGCAGCTTTGGAGCGGGAGGGGGGATGAGTGAGCAGTTCTTC; v_gene: TRBV5-5; abundance: .; len: 16; j_gene: TRBJ2-1; d_gene: TRBD2
CDR3aa: CASSLRTSSYNEQFF; CDR3nt: TGTGCCAGCAGCTTGCGTACGAGCTCCTACAATGAGCAGTTCTTC; v_gene: TRBV5-6; abundance: .; len: 15; j_gene: TRBJ2-1; d_gene: .
CDR3aa: CASSLELTGAEAFF; CDR3nt: TGTGCCAGCAGCTTAGAATTGACCGGAGCTGAAGCTTTCTTT; v_gene: TRBV7-8; abundance: .; len: 14; j_gene: TRBJ1-1; d_gene: .
CDR3aa: CASSQEWGLAGGNEQFF; CDR3nt: TGCGCCAGCAGCCAAGAATGGGGACTAGCGGGTGGCAATGAGCAGTTCTTC; v_gene: TRBV4-1; abundance: .; len: 17; j_gene: TRBJ2-1; d_gene: TRBD2
CDR3aa: CASSPRREDGYTF; CDR3nt: TGTGCCAGCTCACCACGCAGGGAGGATGGCTACACCTTC; v_gene: TRBV18; abundance: .; len: 13; j_gene: TRBJ1-2; d_gene: .
CDR3aa: CASSSTDRDTDTQYF; CDR3nt: TGCGCCAGCAGCTCCACGGACAGGGACACAGATACGCAGTATTTT; v_gene: TRBV5-1; abundance: .; len: 15; j_gene: TRBJ2-3; d_gene: TRBD1
CDR3aa: CASSLDRASSYNEQFF; CDR3nt: TGTGCCAGCAGCTTAGACAGGGCGAGCTCCTACAATGAGCAGTTCTTC; v_gene: TRBV7-2; abundance: once; len: 16; j_gene: TRBJ2-1; d_gene: .
CDR3aa: CASSSRTGGVYGYTF; CDR3nt: TGTGCCAGCAGTTCGAGGACAGGGGGCGTTTATGGCTACACCTTC; v_gene: TRBV14; abundance: few; len: 15; j_gene: TRBJ1-2; d_gene: TRBD1
CDR3aa: CASRSGTGKPGELFF; CDR3nt: TGTGCCAGCAGGTCCGGGACAGGGAAACCCGGGGAGCTGTTTTTT; v_gene: TRBV6-5; abundance: .; len: 15; j_gene: TRBJ2-2; d_gene: TRBD1
CDR3aa: CASSSPQQGAEGYTF; CDR3nt: TGTGCCAGCAGTTCCCCCCAACAGGGGGCTGAAGGCTACACCTTC; v_gene: TRBV6-5; abundance: .; len: 15; j_gene: TRBJ1-2; d_gene: TRBD1
CDR3aa: CASTGGQGAHEQYF; CDR3nt: TGTGCCAGCACCGGCGGACAGGGGGCACACGAGCAGTACTTC; v_gene: TRBV18; abundance: few; len: 14; j_gene: TRBJ2-7; d_gene: TRBD1
CDR3aa: CASSIILQETQYF; CDR3nt: TGTGCCAGTAGTATAATCCTGCAAGAGACCCAGTACTTC; v_gene: TRBV19; abundance: .; len: 13; j_gene: TRBJ2-5; d_gene: .
CDR3aa: CAWRSIRGQNIYEQYF; CDR3nt: TGTGCCTGGAGGTCCATCCGGGGACAGAATATTTACGAGCAGTACTTC; v_gene: TRBV30; abundance: .; len: 16; j_gene: TRBJ2-7; d_gene: TRBD1
CDR3aa: CASSYSVLDPTDTQYF; CDR3nt: TGTGCCAGCAGTTATTCTGTGCTAGACCCCACAGATACGCAGTATTTT; v_gene: TRBV6-2/TRBV6-3; abundance: .; len: 16; j_gene: TRBJ2-3; d_gene: .
CDR3aa: CASSPGQGFAYGYTF; CDR3nt: TGTGCCAGCAGCCCCGGACAGGGGTTTGCCTATGGCTACACCTTC; v_gene: TRBV3-1/TRBV3-2; abundance: .; len: 15; j_gene: TRBJ1-2; d_gene: TRBD1
CDR3aa: CASRRRGVGLADHNEQFF; CDR3nt: TGTGCCAGCAGGAGAAGGGGTGTGGGACTAGCGGACCACAATGAGCAGTTCTTC; v_gene: TRBV27; abundance: .; len: 18; j_gene: TRBJ2-1; d_gene: TRBD2
CDR3aa: CASSSQGGTYNEQFF; CDR3nt: TGTGCCAGCTCATCGCAGGGGGGTACCTACAATGAGCAGTTCTTC; v_gene: TRBV18; abundance: few; len: 15; j_gene: TRBJ2-1; d_gene: .
CDR3aa: CASSYSARSNQPQHF; CDR3nt: TGTGCCAGCAGTTACTCAGCCCGGAGCAATCAGCCCCAGCATTTT; v_gene: TRBV6-5; abundance: once; len: 15; j_gene: TRBJ1-5; d_gene: .
CDR3aa: CASSLGTQAAFF; CDR3nt: TGTGCCAGCAGTCTCGGGACTCAGGCCGCTTTCTTT; v_gene: TRBV25-1; abundance: .; len: 12; j_gene: TRBJ1-1; d_gene: .
CDR3aa: CASSITVTSYNEQFF; CDR3nt: TGTGCCAGTAGTATCACAGTAACCTCCTACAATGAGCAGTTCTTC; v_gene: TRBV19; abundance: .; len: 15; j_gene: TRBJ2-1; d_gene: .
CDR3aa: CASSRNSQAIYGYTF; CDR3nt: TGTGCCAGCAGCCGCAATTCACAGGCTATCTATGGCTACACCTTC; v_gene: TRBV4-2; abundance: .; len: 15; j_gene: TRBJ1-2; d_gene: .
CDR3aa: CASSLGGTDLYEQYF; CDR3nt: TGCGCCAGCAGCTTGGGGGGGACAGACCTCTACGAGCAGTACTTC; v_gene: TRBV5-1; abundance: .; len: 15; j_gene: TRBJ2-7; d_gene: TRBD1
CDR3aa: CASGRGNSPLHF; CDR3nt: TGTGCCAGCGGCAGGGGTAATTCACCCCTCCACTTT; v_gene: TRBV12-3/TRBV12-4; abundance: .; len: 12; j_gene: TRBJ1-6; d_gene: .
CDR3aa: CASSPGGASGGNRDTQYF; CDR3nt: TGCGCCAGCAGCCCCGGGGGAGCTAGCGGGGGGAATAGAGATACGCAGTATTTT; v_gene: TRBV4-1; abundance: .; len: 18; j_gene: TRBJ2-3; d_gene: TRBD2